This is a list of T cell receptor beta chains from one sample in a study of a mutant IDH1 vaccine in newly diagnosed glioma. These receptors are not linked to any known antigen. This table comes from immunoSEQ multiplex PCR, and its TCRdb copy is limited to in-frame clones, with some not included. The sample yields about 54,000 clones, 80% to 90% seen once. The input for sequencing was PBMCs, taken from a glioma patient whose treatment included an IDH1 peptide vaccine. Every receptor here comes from a woman between 18 and 29 years old with glioma. Both conserved end residues are part of each CDR3. The order of the fields is D gene, CDR3 length, clone size, V gene, J gene, CDR3 protein, CDR3 DNA. The D gene is left open where the match is weak. Clone size appears in some rows only: once, few, many, or a class for an expanded clone.

d_gene: .
len: 15
abundance: .
v_gene: TRBV2
j_gene: TRBJ1-1
CDR3aa: CASSEATGPNTEAFF
CDR3nt: TGTGCCAGCAGTGAAGCGACGGGACCGAACACTGAAGCTTTCTTT

d_gene: TRBD1
len: 15
abundance: .
v_gene: TRBV19
j_gene: TRBJ1-5
CDR3aa: CASSESGQFNQPQHF
CDR3nt: TGTGCCAGTAGTGAATCGGGACAGTTCAATCAGCCCCAGCATTTT

d_gene: TRBD2
len: 18
abundance: .
v_gene: TRBV7-9
j_gene: TRBJ2-1
CDR3aa: CASSLDTSGVPSYNEQFF
CDR3nt: TGTGCCAGCAGCTTAGATACTAGCGGGGTCCCCTCCTACAATGAGCAGTTCTTC

d_gene: TRBD1
len: 13
abundance: .
v_gene: TRBV25-1
j_gene: TRBJ1-1
CDR3aa: CASSRPGGAEAFF
CDR3nt: TGTGCCAGCAGTCGTCCAGGGGGAGCTGAAGCTTTCTTT

d_gene: TRBD1
len: 13
abundance: few
v_gene: TRBV7-9
j_gene: TRBJ1-1
CDR3aa: CASRSTGSTEAFF
CDR3nt: TGTGCCAGCAGGTCGACAGGGAGCACTGAAGCTTTCTTT

d_gene: .
len: 15
abundance: .
v_gene: TRBV6-1
j_gene: TRBJ1-1
CDR3aa: CASSVVPGSNTEAFF
CDR3nt: TGTGCCAGCAGTGTTGTCCCCGGGTCGAACACTGAAGCTTTCTTT

d_gene: .
len: 13
abundance: .
v_gene: TRBV29-1
j_gene: TRBJ1-2
CDR3aa: CSVEWGPNYGYTF
CDR3nt: TGCAGCGTTGAATGGGGGCCTAACTATGGCTACACCTTC

d_gene: TRBD1
len: 14
abundance: .
v_gene: TRBV4-3
j_gene: TRBJ2-7
CDR3aa: CASSQTTGGHEQYF
CDR3nt: TGCGCCAGCAGCCAAACCACAGGGGGGCACGAGCAGTACTTC

d_gene: .
len: 15
abundance: .
v_gene: TRBV30
j_gene: TRBJ1-1
CDR3aa: CAWDLGPQLNTEAFF
CDR3nt: TGTGCCTGGGATTTAGGGCCTCAACTGAACACTGAAGCTTTCTTT

d_gene: .
len: 15
abundance: .
v_gene: TRBV2
j_gene: TRBJ1-1
CDR3aa: CASSEGLRRDTEAFF
CDR3nt: TGTGCCAGCAGTGAAGGACTTCGCCGGGACACTGAAGCTTTCTTT

d_gene: .
len: 13
abundance: .
v_gene: TRBV6-5
j_gene: TRBJ1-2
CDR3aa: CASSYTGVGGYTF
CDR3nt: TGTGCCAGCAGTTACACGGGGGTGGGCGGCTACACCTTC

d_gene: TRBD2
len: 18
abundance: .
v_gene: TRBV28
j_gene: TRBJ2-2
CDR3aa: CASRSGSGRAFGTGELFF
CDR3nt: TGTGCCAGCCGAAGTGGGAGCGGGAGGGCCTTCGGCACCGGGGAGCTGTTTTTT

d_gene: TRBD2
len: 17
abundance: .
v_gene: TRBV9
j_gene: TRBJ2-2
CDR3aa: CASSVAWLAENTGELFF
CDR3nt: TGTGCCAGCAGCGTAGCTTGGCTAGCGGAGAACACCGGGGAGCTGTTTTTT

d_gene: .
len: 15
abundance: few
v_gene: TRBV9
j_gene: TRBJ1-6
CDR3aa: CASSEEGRANSPLHF
CDR3nt: TGTGCCAGCAGCGAAGAAGGCAGGGCAAATTCACCCCTCCACTTT

d_gene: TRBD1
len: 15
abundance: .
v_gene: TRBV7-9
j_gene: TRBJ2-4
CDR3aa: CASSPWDRGENIQYF
CDR3nt: TGTGCCAGCAGCCCTTGGGACAGGGGGGAAAACATTCAGTACTTC

d_gene: .
len: 12
abundance: .
v_gene: TRBV9
j_gene: TRBJ1-1
CDR3aa: CASSGPGTEAFF
CDR3nt: TGTGCCAGCAGTGGTCCTGGGACTGAAGCTTTCTTT

d_gene: .
len: 12
abundance: .
v_gene: TRBV11-3
j_gene: TRBJ1-4
CDR3aa: CASSSRNEKLFF
CDR3nt: TGTGCCAGCAGCTCCAGGAATGAAAAACTGTTTTTT

d_gene: .
len: 12
abundance: .
v_gene: TRBV7-2
j_gene: TRBJ1-5
CDR3aa: CASSGGFQPQHF
CDR3nt: TGTGCCAGCAGCGGGGGCTTTCAGCCCCAGCATTTT

d_gene: .
len: 14
abundance: .
v_gene: TRBV27
j_gene: TRBJ1-2
CDR3aa: CASSLSRRGWGYTF
CDR3nt: TGTGCCAGCAGTTTATCGCGACGAGGATGGGGCTACACCTTC

d_gene: TRBD1
len: 14
abundance: once
v_gene: TRBV18
j_gene: TRBJ1-2
CDR3aa: CASSLDRVAYGYTF
CDR3nt: TGTGCCAGCTCCCTGGACAGGGTGGCCTATGGCTACACCTTC

d_gene: .
len: 13
abundance: .
v_gene: TRBV6-5
j_gene: TRBJ1-1
CDR3aa: CASSYSRVSEAFF
CDR3nt: TGTGCCAGCAGTTACTCGCGGGTTTCTGAAGCTTTCTTT

d_gene: .
len: 14
abundance: once
v_gene: TRBV18
j_gene: TRBJ1-2
CDR3aa: CASSPGGGNYGYTF
CDR3nt: TGTGCCAGCTCACCTGGAGGGGGTAACTATGGCTACACCTTC

d_gene: .
len: 14
abundance: .
v_gene: TRBV2
j_gene: TRBJ2-1
CDR3aa: CASSEVKSNGEQFF
CDR3nt: TGTGCCAGCAGTGAAGTGAAGTCCAACGGAGAGCAGTTCTTC

d_gene: .
len: 15
abundance: few
v_gene: TRBV4-2
j_gene: TRBJ1-2
CDR3aa: CASSQDERENYGYTF
CDR3nt: TGTGCCAGCAGCCAAGATGAGAGAGAGAACTATGGCTACACCTTC

d_gene: .
len: 14
abundance: .
v_gene: TRBV7-9
j_gene: TRBJ1-2
CDR3aa: CASSPPPRNYGYTF
CDR3nt: TGTGCCAGCAGCCCCCCCCCGAGGAACTATGGCTACACCTTC

d_gene: .
len: 13
abundance: .
v_gene: TRBV5-1
j_gene: TRBJ1-1
CDR3aa: CASSLAQQGEAFF
CDR3nt: TGCGCCAGCAGCTTGGCCCAACAGGGTGAAGCTTTCTTT

d_gene: .
len: 12
abundance: .
v_gene: TRBV6-1
j_gene: TRBJ2-4
CDR3aa: CASSEGQYIQYF
CDR3nt: TGTGCCAGCAGTGAAGGCCAATACATTCAGTACTTC

d_gene: TRBD1
len: 17
abundance: .
v_gene: TRBV4-3
j_gene: TRBJ1-2
CDR3aa: CASSQAGTGGSVDGYTF
CDR3nt: TGCGCCAGCAGCCAAGCGGGGACAGGGGGCTCTGTGGATGGCTACACCTTC

d_gene: .
len: 17
abundance: few
v_gene: TRBV5-1
j_gene: TRBJ2-5
CDR3aa: CASSLGRINRAQETQYF
CDR3nt: TGCGCCAGCAGCTTGGGCCGAATTAACAGGGCCCAAGAGACCCAGTACTTC

d_gene: .
len: 14
abundance: few
v_gene: TRBV19
j_gene: TRBJ1-1
CDR3aa: CASSIWGPNTEAFF
CDR3nt: TGTGCCAGTAGTATCTGGGGGCCCAACACTGAAGCTTTCTTT

d_gene: TRBD1
len: 15
abundance: .
v_gene: TRBV5-4
j_gene: TRBJ2-3
CDR3aa: CASSLEDRATDTQYF
CDR3nt: TGTGCCAGCAGCTTGGAGGACAGGGCCACAGATACGCAGTATTTT

d_gene: TRBD1
len: 16
abundance: .
v_gene: TRBV2
j_gene: TRBJ2-5
CDR3aa: CAVIHRTGMPQETQYF
CDR3nt: TGTGCCGTAATTCACCGGACAGGGATGCCACAAGAGACCCAGTACTTC

d_gene: TRBD1
len: 12
abundance: .
v_gene: TRBV2
j_gene: TRBJ1-2
CDR3aa: CASSGTGSGYTF
CDR3nt: TGTGCCAGCAGTGGGACAGGGAGTGGCTACACCTTC

d_gene: .
len: 12
abundance: once
v_gene: TRBV25-1
j_gene: TRBJ2-3
CDR3aa: CASGLTSDTQYF
CDR3nt: TGTGCCAGCGGATTGACATCAGATACGCAGTATTTT

d_gene: .
len: 13
abundance: once
v_gene: TRBV14
j_gene: TRBJ2-2
CDR3aa: CASSLVGSGELFF
CDR3nt: TGTGCCAGCAGCCTGGTTGGATCCGGGGAGCTGTTTTTT

d_gene: .
len: 11
abundance: .
v_gene: TRBV6-5
j_gene: TRBJ1-3
CDR3aa: CASSGRDTIYF
CDR3nt: TGTGCCAGCAGCGGGCGAGACACCATATATTTT

d_gene: .
len: 14
abundance: .
v_gene: TRBV7-9
j_gene: TRBJ2-1
CDR3aa: CASSLAASGQEQFF
CDR3nt: TGTGCCAGCAGCTTAGCAGCATCGGGGCAGGAGCAGTTCTTC

d_gene: .
len: 13
abundance: .
v_gene: TRBV7-3
j_gene: TRBJ2-2
CDR3aa: CASSGGATGELFF
CDR3nt: TGTGCCAGCAGCGGGGGGGCCACCGGGGAGCTGTTTTTT

d_gene: TRBD2
len: 17
abundance: .
v_gene: TRBV7-9
j_gene: TRBJ2-1
CDR3aa: CASSLVPGGPLRDEQFF
CDR3nt: TGTGCCAGCAGCTTAGTTCCGGGAGGGCCGCTGAGAGATGAGCAGTTCTTC

d_gene: .
len: 11
abundance: .
v_gene: TRBV14
j_gene: TRBJ1-4
CDR3aa: CASSQAAKLFF
CDR3nt: TGTGCCAGCAGCCAAGCCGCAAAACTGTTTTTT